Shown below are 20 T cell receptor beta chains from a single sample sequenced in a study of regulatory T cells in long-lasting Graves disease. Time point specified: newly diagnosed GD, antithyroid drugs for less than 3 months. RNA from PBMCs was the source of the TCR library. Construction of the TCR beta libraries employed iRepertoire HTBI primers in conjunction with Arm-PCR of CDR3 regions. TCRdb re-called the multiplex PCR reads with MiXCR, one entry per CDR3 protein. The data show 350,000 to 450,000 distinct CDR3 sequences, about 15% seen once. The same data also contributed to another study, on T cells in Graves' hyperthyroidism and ophthalmopathy.

This sample comprised peripheral blood mononuclear cells (PBMCs), obtained at new diagnosis, from a patient treated with antithyroid drugs. The receptors shown here come from a woman between 25 and 40 years old with Graves disease.

The V and J genes are TRBV7-9 and TRBJ2-5; D gene unclear. The germline V gene encodes CDR1 SEHNR and CDR2 FQNEAQ (reference sequence). Trimming left V 5 bases short and J 0 bases short, with 13 bases between. The CDR3 extends over 15 amino acids. DNA of the CDR3: TGTGCCAGCAGCCGAAATCTTTTGTACCAAGAGACCCAGTACTTC. It is translated as CASSRNLLYQETQYF.

This clonotype was counted at least ten times. The chain employs TRBV7-2 and TRBJ1-2, with D possibly TRBD1 on 5 matching bases. CDR3 length: 15 residues. CDR1 and CDR2 from the germline V gene are SGHTA and FQGNSA. The germline V and J ends were trimmed by 5 bases and 0 bases, with 13 bases remaining between them. The CDR3 nucleotides read TGTGCCAGCAGCAAGACCCAGGGATCTAACTATGGCTACACCTTC. Translated, it gives CASSKTQGSNYGYTF. The full variable domain, completed using reference TRBV7-2 and TRBJ1-2, is GAGVSQSPSNKVTEKGKDVELRCDPISGHTALYWYRQSLGQGLEFLIYFQGNSAPDKSGLPSDRFSAERTGGSVSTLTIQRTQQEDSAVYLCASSKTQGSNYGYTFGSGTRLTVV.

This clonotype has a handful of counts. The chain links TRBV7-2 to TRBJ1-1; D possibly corresponds to TRBD1 (6 bases). Germline CDR1 reads SGHTA; CDR2 reads FQGNSA. The V and J ends lost 0 bases and 4 bases respectively, with 15 bases between them. There are 16 residues in the CDR3. Written as DNA, the CDR3 is TGTGCCAGCAGCTTAGCAGACAGGAATATGAGCACTGAAGCTTTCTTT. This translates into CASSLADRNMSTEAFF.

To note about this clonotype: A much larger clone differs from this one at a single base, so this may be a read error. The rearrangement uses TRBV11-3 and TRBJ2-5; D perhaps matches TRBD2 (5 bases). The CDR3 sequence is 15 residues long. Germline V gene lookup returns CDR1 SGHNT and CDR2 YENEEA. With 5 bases removed from V and 7 bases from J, the gap between germline ends came to 20 bases. CDR3 sequence reads: CASSQLLRGWGTQYF. The CDR3 DNA sequence: TGTGCCAGCAGCCAACTCCTTCGAGGGTGGGGGACCCAGTACTTC. The whole variable domain, filled in from reference TRBV11-3 and TRBJ2-5, reads EAGVVQSPRYKIIEKKQPVAFWCNPISGHNTLYWYLQNLGQGPELLIRYENEEAVDDSQLPKDRFSAERLKGVDSTLKIQPAELGDSAVYLCASSQLLRGWGTQYFGPGTRLLVL.

This clonotype came up many times. This chain joins TRBV2 and TRBJ2-7; no clear D gene. CDR3 size: 14 residues. V was shortened by 4 bases and J by 0 bases, with 10 bases between the two germline ends. Germline V gene data show CDR1 as SNHLY and CDR2 as FYNNEI. DNA for the CDR3: TGTGCCAGCAGTGTTAAAGTTAGCTCCTACGAGCAGTACTTC. It codes for CASSVKVSSYEQYF.

This chain connects TRBV19 to TRBJ2-1, with 9 nucleotides matching TRBD2. Germline lookup yields CDR1 LNHDA and CDR2 SQIVND (reference sequence). V shed 7 bases and J 7 bases; nucleotides not matched to a gene: 8. CDR3 length equals 14 residues. The CDR3: CASMGLASGNEQFF. The CDR3 DNA is TGTGCCAGTATGGGACTAGCCTCAGGAAATGAGCAGTTCTTC.

This chain links TRBV27 with TRBJ1-6; 8 nucleotides match TRBD1. This CDR3 has 20 amino acids. J gave up 8 bases and V 6 bases, and 24 bases lay outside the gene matches. Germline V gives CDR1 MNHEY, CDR2 SMNVEV (reference sequence). As DNA, the CDR3 is TGTGCCAGCAGCCTCAAACCCTACCCTGGGGACAGGTGGGATGATTCACCCCTCCACTTT. Amino acid sequence: CASSLKPYPGDRWDDSPLHF.

This clonotype turned up a few times. The rearrangement joins TRBV7-2 to TRBJ1-6, with a weak D call TRBD1 (5 bases). The germline V and J ends were trimmed by 5 bases and 4 bases, with 12 bases remaining between them. The CDR3 has 15 amino acids. Germline V gene lookup returns CDR1 SGHTA and CDR2 FQGNSA. CDR3 loop: CASSQRPGYNSPLHF. CDR3 DNA: TGTGCCAGCAGCCAAAGACCAGGGTATAATTCACCCCTCCACTTT.

Points on this clonotype: A junction end diverges from the germline sequence, so it may reflect a read error. The chain joins TRBV5-1 to TRBJ1-1; D is uncertain. CDR3 length equals 15 residues. Germline V lookup: CDR1 SGHRS, CDR2 YFSETQ. The CDR3 loop reads CASSLEMAVNTESFF. DNA for the CDR3: TGCGCCAGCAGCTTGGAGATGGCAGTGAACACTGAATCTTTCTTT.

This clonotype was seen ten or more times. This chain connects TRBV27 to TRBJ2-3; D possibly corresponds to TRBD1 (6 bases). This CDR3 has 15 residues. V lost 10 bases and J 2 bases, leaving 19 bases between the germline ends. In germline, CDR1 is MNHEY, CDR2 SMNVEV (reference sequence). CDR3 region: CATLSLRGTTDTQYF. CDR3 bases: TGTGCCACCTTAAGTTTGAGGGGGACCACAGATACGCAGTATTTT.

As to this clonotype: As the CDR3 is not closed by the conserved phenylalanine or tryptophan, this likely results from a read error. This rearrangement joins TRBV13 to TRBJ1-1, with D tentatively TRBD1 (5 bases). Trimming stripped 3 bases from V and 4 bases from J, with 15 bases between. The CDR3 runs to 15 residues. Germline V gives CDR1 PRHDT, CDR2 FYEKMQ (reference sequence). The CDR3 DNA reads as TGTGCCAGCAGCTTGTCCGGGACGCAGGGCACTGAAGCTTTCCTT. Translating it yields CASSLSGTQGTEAFL.

This clonotype was recorded at least ten times. V usage is TRBV7-3 and J usage is TRBJ2-1; D is possibly TRBD2 (6 bases). Trimming removed 0 bases from V and 2 bases from J, with 8 bases in between. There are 15 residues in the CDR3. Germline V gene sequence: CDR1 SGHTA, CDR2 FQGTGA. The chain's CDR3 is CASSLTRGPYNEQFF. In DNA, the CDR3 is TGTGCCAGCAGCTTAACGCGGGGACCCTACAATGAGCAGTTCTTC.

This clonotype was counted many times. This chain connects TRBV2 to TRBJ2-1, with 12 bases aligning to TRBD2. Germline CDR1 and CDR2: SNHLY and FYNNEI. There are 17 residues in the CDR3. J lost 0 bases, V lost 8 bases, and 8 bases had no gene match. The CDR3 DNA reads as TGTGCCAGCCTTGGACTAGCGGGGCGAAGCTCCTACAATGAGCAGTTCTTC. This encodes CASLGLAGRSSYNEQFF.

This clonotype was detected a few times. This chain uses TRBV6-1 with TRBJ1-5, with 9 bases identical to TRBD1. This CDR3 contains 14 residues. Germline lookup yields CDR1 MNHNS and CDR2 SASEGT. With 4 bases clipped from V and 7 bases from J, the junction kept 5 bases outside the gene matches. CDR3 sequence reads: CASSAGQGWQPQHF. The CDR3 DNA reads TGTGCCAGCAGTGCGGGACAGGGATGGCAGCCCCAGCATTTT.

The V and J genes are TRBV12-5 and TRBJ2-3; 9 bases align to TRBD2. The trim removed 0 bases at V and 1 base at J, leaving 5 bases unmatched. Germline loops: CDR1 LGHNT, CDR2 FRNRAP. CDR3 length: 17 amino acids. CDR3 residues: CASGLVISGSRTDTQYF. CDR3 in DNA: TGTGCTAGTGGTTTGGTAATTAGCGGGAGTCGCACAGATACGCAGTATTTT.

This clonotype was seen a few times. J is TRBJ1-1 and V is TRBV15; possible D gene TRBD1, 6 bases. The germline V gene has CDR1 LNHNV and CDR2 YYDKDF (reference sequence). V lost 4 bases, J lost 1 base, and 10 bases lay in between. The CDR3 is 14 amino acids. CDR3 bases: TGTGCCACCAGCACCACGACAGGGAACACTGAAGCTTTCTTT. Translation gives CATSTTTGNTEAFF.

This clonotype was seen repeatedly, ten times or more. V is TRBV3-1 and J is TRBJ2-3; 9 bases match TRBD2. Germline V gene lookup returns CDR1 LGHDT and CDR2 YNNKEL (reference sequence). The trim removed 6 bases at V and 2 bases at J, leaving 6 bases unmatched. This CDR3 has 15 residues. The CDR3, as DNA: TGTGCCAGCAGACTCGGGACTAGCCCCACAGATACGCAGTATTTT. It yields the protein CASRLGTSPTDTQYF.

Only a few counts were recorded for this clonotype. The V gene is TRBV20-1, the J gene TRBJ2-7; 10 bases are shared with TRBD2. Germline V lookup: CDR1 DFQATT, CDR2 SNEGSKA (reference sequence). The trim removed 0 bases at V and 4 bases at J, leaving 15 bases unmatched. The CDR3 spans 18 residues. This chain's CDR3 is CSAREQPPSGRALYEQYF. CDR3 bases: TGCAGTGCTAGAGAACAACCCCCGAGCGGGAGGGCCTTGTACGAGCAGTACTTC.

The V gene is TRBV18, the J gene TRBJ1-2; tentatively, D is TRBD1 (5 bases). The CDR3 contains 14 residues. V was clipped by 5 bases and J by 6 bases, with 16 bases between them. The germline CDR1 and CDR2 sequences are KGHSH and LQKENI. CDR3 coding DNA: TGTGCCAGCTCAAACCAGGGATTTGACCATGGCTACACCTTC. It codes for CASSNQGFDHGYTF.

This clonotype came up a few times. The V and J genes are TRBV10-3 and TRBJ1-2, with D uncertain. The CDR3 consists of 12 residues. Germline assignment: CDR1 ENHRY and CDR2 SYGVKD. V shed 0 bases and J shed 5 bases, with 4 bases lying between them. CDR3 DNA sequence: TGTGCCATCAGTGAGTCGGAGTATGGCTACACCTTC. Translating gives CAISESEYGYTF.